This T cell receptor beta chain emerged from a study of technical replicates of blood from a handful of donors. Sequencing used immunoSEQ multiplex PCR; TCRdb keeps in-frame clones, though not all of them. The repertoire has under 65,000 clones, about 96% of them found once; the top ten carry 0.39%. The CDR3 extends over 11 amino acids. This clone was seen just once. Sequencing used T cells isolated from PBMCs. This clonotype originated in a human donor in good health. The rearrangement links TRBV21-1 to TRBJ2-5; TRBD2, as called in the table, went unchecked against the DNA. TRBV21-1 is termed a pseudogene. The chain's CDR3 is CARLAEETQYF. Here the CDR3 DNA reads TGTGCCAGATTAGCGGAAGAGACCCAGTACTTC.